The clone carrying this T cell receptor (beta chain) has only a few counts. The antigen is unknown. The data derive from a study of blood T cells in healthy people across ages. Broader study findings: The recorded TCR beta diversity per million T cells decreased in a roughly linear manner with age. Fewer expanded clones and more diversity marked long-lived versus aged donors.

Germline lookup yields CDR1 SQVTM and CDR2 ANQGSEA. V was clipped by 6 bases and J by 8 bases; unmatched bases: 18. The CDR3 sequence is 16 residues long. A J-beta primer mix and a sample-barcoded 5' primer were used in a second PCR of about 7 to 12 cycles. Researchers report that each sample yielded at least 3 million CDR3-containing paired-end reads. Using its own MiXCR run on the 5' RACE reads, TCRdb lists one record per CDR3 protein. The sample carries 920,000 or so distinct CDR3 sequences, roughly 45% recorded once. The receptor was derived from a woman in her sixties or seventies in good health. V gene TRBV29-1 combines with J gene TRBJ1-4; 7 bases fit TRBD1. Sequenced: blood. The CDR3 loop reads CSVQDRATGFDEKLFF. In DNA, the CDR3 is TGCAGCGTCCAAGACAGGGCCACAGGTTTTGACGAAAAACTGTTTTTT.